This note documents a single T cell receptor beta chain sequence. This specimen comes from a study of PD-L1 blockade in urothelial cancer. Background on the study: In the patient group, most of the roughly 30 were males with bladder-origin urothelial cancer.

V trimming: 3 bases; J trimming: 8 bases; junction bases outside the gene matches: 9. The CDR3 consists of 15 residues. Germline V lookup: CDR1 MGHDK, CDR2 SYGVNS. Libraries were prepared by immunoSEQ multiplex PCR; TCRdb keeps only in-frame clonotypes and omits some of them. This sample has around 100,000 clones, with around nine tenths found just once. Regarding time point: pretreatment peripheral blood. This clonotype originated in a man aged 55 to 69 with urothelial cancer. This chain uses TRBV25-1 with TRBJ1-4; 7 bases map to TRBD1. Source: PBMCs, taken around atezolizumab (anti-PD-L1) treatment. CDR3 amino acids: CASSDQGQTREKLFF. The CDR3 DNA reads as TGTGCCAGCAGTGACCAGGGACAGACGAGGGAAAAACTGTTTTTT.